The 27 T cell receptor beta chains below come from one sample, sequenced in a study of T cells in localized non-small cell lung cancer. Profiled with immunoSEQ multiplex PCR; TCRdb holds only in-frame clones, not every one. The table records more than 450 clones, approximately 37% of them present only once. The sequenced sample was lung tumor tissue, obtained before any cancer treatment. These receptors were collected from a female donor of 60 years or more with stage I lung adenocarcinoma.

The V and J genes are TRBV6-8 and TRBJ2-1, with 8 bases lining up with TRBD2. The germline CDR1 and CDR2 sequences are MNHGY and SAAAGT. J lost 10 bases, V lost 10 bases, and 15 bases had no gene match. The CDR3 consists of 14 residues. For the CDR3, the DNA is TGTGCCATCGGCAGCGGGAGAGCGGTAGGGGAGCAGTTCTTC. This sequence encodes CAIGSGRAVGEQFF.

The rearrangement links TRBV9 to TRBJ2-3, with 10 nucleotides matching TRBD1. CDR3 size: 14 residues. V dropped 10 bases and J dropped 6; count of bases not matched to a gene: 11. Looked up from germline, CDR1 is SGDLS and CDR2 is YYNGEE. The CDR3 sequence: CACVRDRGSDTQYF. DNA for the CDR3: TGTGCCTGCGTGAGGGACAGGGGTTCTGATACGCAGTATTTT.

V gene TRBV29-1 combines with J gene TRBJ1-2, with TRBD1 matching 8 bases. The CDR3 runs 12 residues. CDR1 and CDR2 (germline): SQVTM, ANQGSEA. V shed 5 bases, J shed 8 bases, and the junction held 7 bases outside the gene matches. The DNA of the CDR3 is TGCAGCGTTCTTTCGACAGGGGAAGGCTACACCTTC. Translating it yields CSVLSTGEGYTF.

V is TRBV5-1 and J is TRBJ2-7, with TRBD1 matching 8 bases. V lost 4 bases to trimming and J lost 4 bases; unmatched junction nucleotides: 13. Per the germline V gene, CDR1 is SGHRS and CDR2 is YFSETQ. The CDR3 runs to 16 residues. CDR3 in DNA: TGCGCCAGCAGCCTTGCCTGGACAGGGACAAGTTACGAGCAGTACTTC. It specifies CASSLAWTGTSYEQYF.

The sample holds a few counts of this clone. V usage is TRBV6-7 and J usage is TRBJ2-3, with 12 nucleotides matching TRBD2. TRBV6-7 is identified as an open reading frame with a role that is uncertain. The CDR3 is made up of 17 amino acids. V was pared by 3 bases and J by 4 bases, with 8 bases of the junction left unmatched. CDR3 loop: CASSYDLAGGPPDTQYF. The CDR3 DNA reads TGTGCCAGCAGTTATGACCTAGCGGGAGGGCCTCCAGATACGCAGTATTTT.

The rearrangement joins TRBV19 to TRBJ2-1, with D unresolved. The germline gives CDR1 LNHDA, CDR2 SQIVND (reference sequence). CDR3 length: 13 residues. V lost 3 bases and J 4 bases, leaving 7 bases between the germline ends. The CDR3 region has the DNA TGTGCCAGTAGTATGGACCCGTACAATGAGCAGTTCTTC. Translation: CASSMDPYNEQFF. The full variable domain, completed using reference TRBV19 and TRBJ2-1, is DGGITQSPKYLFRKEGQNVTLSCEQNLNHDAMYWYRQDPGQGLRLIYYSQIVNDFQKGDIAEGYSVSREKKESFPLTVTSAQKNPTAFYLCASSMDPYNEQFFGPGTRLTVL.

This clone was seen only a few times. The CDR3 bases are TGTGCCAGCAGCGCCCGGGACAGCTATCGCACAGATACGCAGTATTTT. Residues: CASSARDSYRTDTQYF. V and J are TRBV9 and TRBJ2-3; TRBD1 matches at 7 bases. J gave up 1 base and V 3 bases, and 8 bases lay outside the gene matches. CDR3 length equals 16 residues. CDR1 is SGDLS, CDR2 YYNGEE, per germline. The whole variable domain, remainder taken from reference TRBV9 and TRBJ2-3, is DSGVTQTPKHLITATGQRVTLRCSPRSGDLSVYWYQQSLDQGLQFLIQYYNGEERAKGNILERFSAQQFPDLHSELNLSSLELGDSALYFCASSARDSYRTDTQYFGPGTRLTVL.

The rearrangement uses TRBV5-1 and TRBJ1-3; perhaps TRBD1 as D (6 bases). V dropped 4 bases and J dropped 5 bases, with 16 bases sitting between them. This CDR3 comprises 15 residues. The germline V gene has CDR1 SGHRS and CDR2 YFSETQ. CDR3 loop: CASSDPQGPRNTIYF. Here the CDR3 DNA reads TGCGCCAGCAGCGATCCACAGGGTCCAAGAAACACCATATATTTT.

The chain recombines TRBV29-1 with TRBJ2-3; no reliable D call. This CDR3 spans 12 amino acids. V was pared by 6 bases and J by 6 bases, with 13 bases between. Germline CDR1 reads SQVTM; CDR2 reads ANQGSEA. CDR3 sequence (DNA): TGCAGCGTGGGCCAGCCTATTGATACGCAGTATTTT. This sequence encodes CSVGQPIDTQYF.

This clone was recorded a few times. The chain recombines TRBV19 with TRBJ2-3; 14 bases are a match to TRBD2. Germline CDR1 and CDR2: LNHDA and SQIVND (reference sequence). Trimming removed 2 bases from V and 1 base from J; junction bases left unmatched: 11. This CDR3 is built from 20 residues. CDR3 bases: TGTGCCAGTAGTATATCGGGACTAGCGGGAGCTAGGGCCCGCACAGATACGCAGTATTTT. As protein: CASSISGLAGARARTDTQYF.

In this sample, this clone turned up a few times. The rearrangement uses TRBV9 and TRBJ1-2; 8 bases map to TRBD1. The CDR3 contains 15 residues. Per germline, CDR1 SGDLS and CDR2 YYNGEE. V gave up 0 bases and J gave up 8 bases; unmatched junction bases: 9. CDR3 nucleotides: TGTGCCAGCAGCGTAGACCTGACAGGGGTTGGAGGCTACACCTTC. Translation gives CASSVDLTGVGGYTF.

This clone was observed a handful of times. The J gene is TRBJ2-7, the V gene TRBV28; TRBD2 matches at 8 bases. Germline lookup yields CDR1 MDHEN and CDR2 SYDVKM. CDR3 size: 14 residues. V trimming: 5 bases; J trimming: 9 bases; junction bases outside the gene matches: 12. CDR3 sequence (DNA): TGTGCCAGCAGTCCCCCGGGAGGGCCATCGTCGCAGTACTTC. Translating gives CASSPPGGPSSQYF.

This clone was detected only a few times. The chain carries TRBV10-2 and TRBJ2-2; D is unresolved. From germline, CDR1 is WSHSY and CDR2 SAAADI. CDR3 length: 12 residues. The V end was cut by 3 bases, the J end by 5 bases, with 4 bases between. This CDR3 is CASSERTGELFF. Written as DNA, the CDR3 is TGCGCCAGCAGTGAACGGACCGGGGAGCTGTTTTTT.

The genes are TRBV10-3 and TRBJ2-7, with 13 positions matching TRBD2. The CDR3 runs to 16 residues. Trimming removed 6 bases from V and 2 bases from J; junction bases left unmatched: 7. CDR1 is ENHRY, CDR2 SYGVKD, per germline. The CDR3 here is CAISHPGTSGAYEQYF. DNA for the CDR3: TGTGCCATCAGCCACCCCGGGACTAGCGGGGCCTACGAGCAGTACTTC.

This clone was seen only a few times. The chain uses TRBV9 and TRBJ2-3; the D gene could be TRBD1 or TRBD2 (6 bases each). This CDR3 contains 16 residues. With 2 bases removed from V and 3 bases from J, the gap between germline ends came to 16 bases. CDR1 SGDLS and CDR2 YYNGEE come from the germline V gene. CDR3: CASSVRGGGETDTQYF. The CDR3 region has the DNA TGTGCCAGCAGCGTCAGGGGAGGCGGTGAGACAGATACGCAGTATTTT.

The chain joins TRBV9 to TRBJ2-2, with 11 nucleotides matching TRBD2. The CDR3 is 16 residues long. The germline gives CDR1 SGDLS, CDR2 YYNGEE. V trimming: 5 bases; J trimming: 7 bases; junction bases outside the gene matches: 10. DNA for the CDR3: TGTGCCAGCAGTGAATCCCTAGCGGGAGGTTTCGGGGAGCTGTTTTTT. Its protein product is CASSESLAGGFGELFF.

V gene TRBV27 combines with J gene TRBJ2-3; TRBD2 might be the D (6 bases). V dropped 2 bases and J dropped 6 bases, with 15 bases sitting between them. The CDR3 has 15 amino acids. Germline V CDR1 and CDR2: MNHEY, SMNVEV (reference sequence). CDR3 coding DNA: TGTGCCAGCAGTTTAAGGGACTCCCGCTGGGATACGCAGTATTTT. This sequence encodes CASSLRDSRWDTQYF.

The chain links TRBV19 to TRBJ1-4, with D uncertain. The CDR3 is 14 amino acids. V lost 5 bases to trimming and J lost 5 bases, with 12 bases between them. CDR1 LNHDA and CDR2 SQIVND come from the germline V gene (reference sequence). The CDR3 DNA reads TGTGCCAGTAGTCACCCGACCGCAAATGAAAAACTGTTTTTT. It codes for CASSHPTANEKLFF.

The DNA for the CDR3 is TGTGCCAGTAGTTTCGGACTAGCGGGATACAAGAATGAGCAGTTCTTC. Protein sequence: CASSFGLAGYKNEQFF. This chain joins TRBV19 and TRBJ2-1, with 12 bases fitting TRBD2. The germline CDR1 and CDR2 sequences are LNHDA and SQIVND (reference sequence). V lost 5 bases to trimming and J lost 7 bases; unmatched junction nucleotides: 9. There are 16 residues in the CDR3.

The chain uses TRBV28 and TRBJ2-3, with TRBD2 identical over 8 bases. There are 15 residues in the CDR3. The V gene end was trimmed by 6 bases and the J gene end by 1 base; junction bases not matched to a gene: 6. Germline V gives CDR1 MDHEN, CDR2 SYDVKM. The CDR3 region is CASSRSGDRTDTQYF. The CDR3 nucleotides read TGTGCCAGCAGCCGTAGCGGGGACCGCACAGATACGCAGTATTTT.

This clone was recorded a few times. This sequence joins TRBV11-3 and TRBJ1-5, with D uncertain. Germline V gives CDR1 SGHNT, CDR2 YENEEA. The length of the CDR3 is 15 residues. The ends were cut back, 3 bases at V and 2 bases at J, with 11 bases in the middle. Here the CDR3 reads CASSFGRGGNQPQHF. The CDR3 region has the DNA TGTGCCAGCAGCTTTGGCAGAGGAGGCAATCAGCCCCAGCATTTT.

This clone was seen more than once but under ten times. The rearrangement uses TRBV9 and TRBJ2-4, with D possibly being TRBD2 (7 bases). The CDR3 runs 16 residues. Trimming left V 0 bases short and J 6 bases short, with 16 bases between. CDR1 and CDR2 from the germline V gene are SGDLS and YYNGEE. CDR3 residues: CASSVAGGPTSNIQYF. In nucleotides, the CDR3 is TGTGCCAGCAGCGTAGCCGGGGGGCCCACCTCAAACATTCAGTACTTC.

This clone was seen a handful of times. This rearrangement joins TRBV6-8 to TRBJ1-4; D perhaps matches TRBD1 (5 bases). V was pared by 6 bases and J by 7 bases, with 15 bases between. CDR3 length: 14 residues. CDR1 is MNHGY, CDR2 SAAAGT, per germline. In DNA form, the CDR3 reads TGTGCCAGCAGCCGAGTTGCCGGGGGTGAAAAACTGTTTTTT. It encodes CASSRVAGGEKLFF.

The chain links TRBV28 to TRBJ1-1; D is undetermined. Trimming took 5 bases from V and 10 from J, leaving 14 bases between them. The CDR3 has 12 residues. Germline-derived CDR1 and CDR2 are MDHEN and SYDVKM. The CDR3 reads CASSPPQVRAFF. The DNA of the CDR3 is TGTGCCAGCAGTCCACCCCAGGTGCGAGCTTTCTTT.

This clone was detected only a few times. The V call is TRBV11-3, the J call TRBJ2-2; TRBD2 matches at 8 bases. The CDR3 is 15 amino acids. Germline assignment: CDR1 SGHNT and CDR2 YENEEA. The V gene end was trimmed by 4 bases and the J gene end by 6 bases; junction bases not matched to a gene: 7. CDR3 bases: TGTGCCAGCAGCTGGGGGACTAGTGTGGCCGGGGAGCTGTTTTTT. Its protein product is CASSWGTSVAGELFF.

This clone was seen more than once but under ten times. The chain couples TRBV30 to TRBJ2-2, with 8 bases fitting TRBD2. Germline V gene sequence: CDR1 GTSNPN, CDR2 SVGIG (reference sequence). The CDR3 length is 15 residues. V shed 0 bases and J 4 bases; nucleotides not matched to a gene: 4. This chain's CDR3 is CAWSVVGRVTGELFF. The CDR3 DNA sequence: TGTGCCTGGAGTGTAGTCGGGAGGGTCACCGGGGAGCTGTTTTTT.

The genes are TRBV15 and TRBJ2-1; D might be TRBD1 (5 bases). Trimming took off 1 base at V and 2 bases at J, with 9 bases between the two ends. The length of the CDR3 is 15 residues. Germline loops: CDR1 LNHNV, CDR2 YYDKDF (reference sequence). CDR3 DNA sequence: TGTGCCACCAGCAGAGCTGGGGCGACCTACAATGAGCAGTTCTTC. Its protein product is CATSRAGATYNEQFF.